Below, one TCR beta chain is given with its context. V was cut by 1 base and J by 4 bases, with 7 bases left in between. This CDR3 comprises 13 residues. Germline V gene data show CDR1 as LGHDT and CDR2 as YNNKEL (reference sequence). Authors' data handling: Cell counts per sample came from amplifying reference gene primers. This table comes from immunoSEQ multiplex PCR, and its TCRdb copy is limited to in-frame clones, with some not included. V, J and clone size derive from that table, while D and trimming were established from the DNA sequence. The table records 270,000 or so clones, nearly 85% of them present only once. This sample is drawn from a study of blood T cell repertoires in COVID-19. Study-wide context: Donors in the United States, Italy and Spain gave samples during acute or convalescent COVID-19. Sources were T cells, B-cell-depleted T cells, or PBMCs; the material itself was cDNA or gDNA.

The sample taken for sequencing was peripheral blood. The sequence was collected from a human donor in a cohort sampled during active COVID-19. The J gene is TRBJ1-2, the V gene TRBV3-1 (or the pseudogene TRBV3-2); no firm D call. In DNA, the CDR3 is TGTGCCAGCAGCCAAGGGAGTTCCTATGGCTACACCTTC. It specifies CASSQGSSYGYTF.